What follows are 22 T cell receptor beta chains derived from one specimen sequenced in a study of blood T cell repertoires in COVID-19. Sequenced by immunoSEQ multiplex PCR; TCRdb stores in-frame clones only, minus some. The table has about 170,000 clones, more than 75% seen once. Input material: peripheral blood. These receptors originate from a woman aged 70 to 79 with acute or convalescent COVID-19.

V usage is TRBV7-2 and J usage is TRBJ2-1, with a possible D match to TRBD2 (5 bases). V lost 2 bases and J lost 4, with 15 bases in between. Germline V lookup: CDR1 SGHTA, CDR2 FQGNSA. CDR3 length: 16 amino acids. As DNA, the CDR3 is TGTGCCAGCAGCTTATTGGGAGAACGCCCTTACAATGAGCAGTTCTTC. Translation gives CASSLLGERPYNEQFF.

This clone came up a few times. This sequence joins TRBV3-1 (or the pseudogene TRBV3-2) and TRBJ1-3; the match to TRBD1 covers 8 bases. Per germline, CDR1 LGHDT and CDR2 YNNKEL (reference sequence). The V segment lost 0 bases and the J segment 3 bases; nucleotides outside the gene matches: 7. This CDR3 is 17 amino acids long. The CDR3 is CASSQDRTGGFGNTIYF. The DNA for the CDR3 is TGTGCCAGCAGCCAAGATAGAACAGGGGGTTTTGGAAACACCATATATTTT.

V is TRBV11-3 and J is TRBJ2-1, with a tentative D call TRBD2 (5 bases). The CDR3 has 13 residues. V lost 4 bases and J 4 bases, leaving 8 bases between the germline ends. CDR1 is SGHNT, CDR2 YENEEA, per germline. The DNA of the CDR3 is TGTGCCAGCAGCTCCCGGGGATACAATGAGCAGTTCTTC. It translates to CASSSRGYNEQFF.

The V call is TRBV29-1, the J call TRBJ1-1; D is undetermined. V was pared by 4 bases and J by 2 bases, with 8 bases between. Germline V lookup: CDR1 SQVTM, CDR2 ANQGSEA. This CDR3 contains 12 residues. CDR3 nucleotide sequence: TGCAGCGTTGCCGCCACAAACACTGAAGCTTTCTTT. It codes for CSVAATNTEAFF.

The chain carries TRBV28 and TRBJ1-1; 7 nucleotides line up with TRBD1. V gave up 5 bases and J gave up 9 bases; unmatched junction bases: 9. The CDR3 is 13 amino acids. Germline CDR1 MDHEN, CDR2 SYDVKM. The CDR3 loop is CASSLPGGSQAFF. CDR3 bases: TGTGCCAGCAGTCTACCAGGGGGTTCGCAAGCTTTCTTT.

The CDR3 DNA reads as TGTGCCAGCAGTTTGGGACGGGATCCTAGCGGCCACTCCTACGAGCAGTACTTC. Its protein product is CASSLGRDPSGHSYEQYF. The rearrangement links TRBV28 to TRBJ2-7, with TRBD2 identical over 7 bases. Germline CDR1 is MDHEN and CDR2 is SYDVKM. The CDR3 has 18 residues. J gave up 0 bases and V 3 bases, and 14 bases lay outside the gene matches.

The gene calls are TRBV7-8 and TRBJ1-6; D perhaps matches TRBD1 (6 bases). Germline CDR1 and CDR2: SGHVS and FQNEAQ. The CDR3 has 14 amino acids. V was cut by 1 base and J by 10 bases, with 11 bases left in between. The CDR3 coding sequence is TGTGCCAGCAGCTTAGACAGGGTAGGCTCACCCCTCCACTTT. This translates into CASSLDRVGSPLHF.

This sequence joins TRBV27 and TRBJ2-7; maybe TRBD1 (6 bases). V was pared by 3 bases and J by 3 bases, with 9 bases between. The CDR3 is 13 amino acids. The germline V gene encodes CDR1 MNHEY and CDR2 SMNVEV (reference sequence). The CDR3 DNA reads TGTGCCAGCAGTTTTTGGGGGCGCTACGAGCAGTACTTC. Residues: CASSFWGRYEQYF.

The chain uses TRBV6-5 and TRBJ1-1; tentatively, D is TRBD1 (6 bases). Germline-derived CDR1 and CDR2 are MNHEY and SVGAGI. The CDR3 is 16 residues long. The V gene lost 0 bases and the J gene lost 5 bases, with 16 bases spanning the gap. As DNA, the CDR3 is TGTGCCAGCAGTTACTCTACAGCTACAGGGTGGACTGAAGCTTTCTTT. Translation gives CASSYSTATGWTEAFF.

This sequence joins TRBV3-1 (or the pseudogene TRBV3-2) and TRBJ2-1; TRBD2 matches at 8 bases. The V gene end was trimmed by 6 bases and the J gene end by 4 bases; junction bases not matched to a gene: 8. This CDR3 spans 15 amino acids. Germline V gives CDR1 LGHDT, CDR2 YNNKEL (reference sequence). The CDR3 loop is CASSREGVLYNEQFF. CDR3 nucleotide sequence: TGTGCCAGCAGTCGGGAGGGAGTATTGTACAATGAGCAGTTCTTC.

The chain uses TRBV5-1 and TRBJ1-5, with 7 bases matching TRBD1. The germline V gene has CDR1 SGHRS and CDR2 YFSETQ. This CDR3 has 14 residues. V was clipped by 8 bases and J by 3 bases; unmatched bases: 8. The CDR3 protein is CASSTGEDNQPQHF. In nucleotides, the CDR3 is TGCGCCAGTTCAACAGGGGAAGACAATCAGCCCCAGCATTTT.

V usage is TRBV25-1 and J usage is TRBJ1-6; 11 nucleotides line up with TRBD1. The CDR3 extends over 15 amino acids. Germline CDR1 reads MGHDK; CDR2 reads SYGVNS. Trimming at V came to 2 bases and at J to 7 bases, leaving 1 base not matched to a gene. The CDR3 here is CASSEGDRGNSPLHF. The CDR3 DNA is TGTGCCAGCAGTGAAGGGGACAGGGGGAATTCACCCCTCCACTTT.

The chain links TRBV7-2 to TRBJ1-2; 7 nucleotides line up with TRBD1. Germline trimming cut 0 bases from V and 5 bases from J; bases unmatched to any gene: 9. The CDR3 has 16 residues. Germline V CDR1 and CDR2: SGHTA, FQGNSA. The CDR3 here is CASSLAETGQGYGYTF. The CDR3 DNA is TGTGCCAGCAGCTTAGCAGAGACAGGGCAGGGGTATGGCTACACCTTC.

The chain recombines TRBV7-2 with TRBJ2-1; D may be TRBD1 (6 bases). Deletions cut 4 bases from V and 7 bases from J, with 14 bases between. The CDR3 extends over 14 amino acids. Per germline, CDR1 SGHTA and CDR2 FQGNSA. CDR3 sequence: CASSSPDRYNEQFF. The CDR3 DNA sequence: TGTGCCAGCAGCTCCCCCGACAGGTATAATGAGCAGTTCTTC.

This clone was detected only once. V gene TRBV6-5 combines with J gene TRBJ2-5, with 11 bases identical to TRBD1. The CDR3 runs 15 residues. CDR1 and CDR2 (germline): MNHEY, SVGAGI. The junction had 3 bases not matched to a gene; V was cut back by 5 bases and J by 1 base. The CDR3 loop reads CASSTGTGGQETQYF. The DNA for the CDR3 is TGTGCCAGCAGTACGGGGACAGGGGGCCAAGAGACCCAGTACTTC.

This clone was found once. The chain joins TRBV19 to TRBJ2-5; 9 nucleotides align to TRBD1. The V segment lost 6 bases and the J segment 2 bases; nucleotides outside the gene matches: 7. Germline CDR1 and CDR2: LNHDA and SQIVND (reference sequence). The CDR3 length is 15 residues. The CDR3 nucleotides read TGTGCCAGTAGCCAGACAGGGGGTAGGCAAGAGACCCAGTACTTC. It specifies CASSQTGGRQETQYF.

This clone was picked up many times. The chain employs TRBV7-2 and TRBJ1-6; D gene unclear. CDR3 length: 13 amino acids. From germline, CDR1 is SGHTA and CDR2 FQGNSA. V lost 4 bases, J lost 8 bases, and 9 bases lay in between. This CDR3 is CASSSGWYSPLHF. CDR3 bases: TGTGCCAGCAGCTCCGGGTGGTATTCACCCCTCCACTTT. The whole variable domain, filled in from reference TRBV7-2 and TRBJ1-6, reads GAGVSQSPSNKVTEKGKDVELRCDPISGHTALYWYRQSLGQGLEFLIYFQGNSAPDKSGLPSDRFSAERTGGSVSTLTIQRTQQEDSAVYLCASSSGWYSPLHFGNGTRLTVT.

The chain links TRBV28 to TRBJ1-5; TRBD1 might be the D (5 bases). This CDR3 region has 16 residues. The V end lost 5 bases, the J end lost 2 bases, and 16 bases lay between the germline ends. Germline V gene data show CDR1 as MDHEN and CDR2 as SYDVKM. CDR3: CASSPRGREGNQPQHF. CDR3 nucleotides: TGTGCCAGCAGTCCCCGGGGCAGGGAGGGCAATCAGCCCCAGCATTTT.

The chain has TRBV7-6 and TRBJ2-1; weak D call: TRBD1 (5 bases). Germline assignment: CDR1 SGHVS and CDR2 FNYEAQ. CDR3 size: 15 residues. V was shortened by 4 bases and J by 1 base, with 11 bases between the two germline ends. CDR3 residues: CASSSTQGSYNEQFF. CDR3 nucleotide sequence: TGTGCCAGCAGCTCTACGCAGGGATCCTACAATGAGCAGTTCTTC.

The rearrangement links TRBV6-4 to TRBJ2-5; the D gene is possibly TRBD2 (5 bases). CDR1 and CDR2 from the germline V gene are MRHNA and SNTAGT. The CDR3 runs 13 residues. V dropped 4 bases and J dropped 5 bases, with 11 bases sitting between them. The CDR3 protein is CASSVEGGETQYF. DNA for the CDR3: TGTGCCAGCAGTGTAGAGGGTGGTGAGACCCAGTACTTC.

This rearrangement joins TRBV2 to TRBJ1-4; D is unclear. Germline V gene lookup returns CDR1 SNHLY and CDR2 FYNNEI. Trimming removed 4 bases from V and 8 bases from J, with 5 bases in between. The CDR3 length is 11 residues. The CDR3 protein is CASSVSEKLFF. The DNA for the CDR3 is TGTGCCAGCAGTGTTAGCGAAAAACTGTTTTTT. Full variable domain (remainder filled in from reference TRBV2 and TRBJ1-4): EPEVTQTPSHQVTQMGQEVILRCVPISNHLYFYWYRQILGQKVEFLVSFYNNEISEKSEIFDDQFSVERPDGSNFTLKIRSTKLEDSAMYFCASSVSEKLFFGSGTQLSVL.

The V call is TRBV6-1, the J call TRBJ1-5, with D maybe TRBD1 (5 bases). The ends were cut back, 2 bases at V and 0 bases at J, with 14 bases in the middle. Germline V gene lookup returns CDR1 MNHNS and CDR2 SASEGT. CDR3 size: 17 residues. CDR3 protein: CASSEPGKIYSNQPQHF. The CDR3 DNA follows: TGTGCCAGCAGTGAACCAGGGAAAATCTATAGCAATCAGCCCCAGCATTTT.